A single T cell receptor beta chain is shown here with its context. The table came from immunoSEQ multiplex PCR; TCRdb's copy has only in-frame clones and leaves some out. This sample has 200,000 to 300,000 clones, with roughly four fifths found just once. The data were obtained in a study of blood T cell repertoires in COVID-19. The CDR3 runs 13 residues. Germline V gives CDR1 KGHDR, CDR2 SFDVKD. Between the trimmed V and J ends, which lost 4 bases and 8 bases, there was a span of 11 bases. Seattle patient enrollment occurred during active infection, with longitudinal follow-up thereafter. The specimen was peripheral blood. This receptor was obtained from a woman older than 75 with COVID-19, enrolled during active disease. This chain joins TRBV24-1 and TRBJ1-5, with no clear D. This chain's CDR3 is CATSDPNGEPQHF. CDR3 DNA: TGTGCCACCAGTGACCCGAACGGGGAGCCCCAGCATTTT.